These 5 T cell receptor beta chains share one sample of origin, sequenced in a study of blood T cells in healthy people across ages. It was with a sample-barcoded 5' primer and a J-beta primer mix that a second PCR of about 6 to 12 cycles was run. From the 5' RACE reads, TCRdb called clonotypes with MiXCR, one entry per CDR3 protein. This table holds about 730,000 distinct CDR3 sequences, roughly 41% found once. Sequencing used blood. These receptor sequences come from a woman aged 60-75 years in good health.

The J gene is TRBJ1-2, the V gene TRBV7-9; no firm D call. Germline V gene data show CDR1 as SEHNR and CDR2 as FQNEAQ (reference sequence). The CDR3 covers 11 residues. V lost 7 bases and J 6 bases, leaving 9 bases between the germline ends. CDR3 sequence: CASTRWNGYTF. CDR3 DNA: TGTGCCAGCACCCGGTGGAATGGCTACACCTTC. The full variable domain, completed using reference TRBV7-9 and TRBJ1-2, is DTGVSQNPRHKITKRGQNVTFRCDPISEHNRLYWYRQTLGQGPEFLTYFQNEAQLEKSRLLSDRFSAERPKGSFSTLEIQRTEQGDSAMYLCASTRWNGYTFGSGTRLTVV.

This clonotype has ten or more counts. V is TRBV27 and J is TRBJ2-5; D not resolved. The end of the DNA is better explained by TRBJ2-7, so the J call may be wrong. Germline values: CDR1 MNHEY, CDR2 SMNVEV (reference sequence). The CDR3 is 12 residues long. CDR3 protein: CASSLSRGEQYF. DNA for the CDR3: TGTGCCAGCAGTTTATCCAGAGGCGAGCAGTACTTC.

V gene TRBV20-1 combines with J gene TRBJ2-7; D uncertain. This CDR3 is built from 13 residues. Looked up from germline, CDR1 is DFQATT and CDR2 is SNEGSKA (reference sequence). Trimming left V 3 bases short and J 3 bases short, with 12 bases between. DNA of the CDR3: TGCAGTGCTAGCATACTACGAGACTACGAGCAGTACTTC. Its translation is CSASILRDYEQYF.

V usage is TRBV7-2 and J usage is TRBJ2-4; 7 bases are a match to TRBD2. V lost 5 bases to trimming and J lost 0 bases; unmatched junction nucleotides: 16. The germline CDR1 and CDR2 sequences are SGHTA and FQGNSA. The CDR3 covers 19 residues. CDR3 residues: CASSQGRSSGQLAKNIQYF. As DNA, the CDR3 is TGTGCCAGCAGCCAAGGGAGGAGTAGCGGGCAACTAGCCAAAAACATTCAGTACTTC.

This clonotype was seen at least ten times. J is TRBJ1-2 and V is TRBV20-1; D ambiguous. Trimming removed 4 bases from V and 0 bases from J, with 18 bases in between. In germline, CDR1 is DFQATT, CDR2 SNEGSKA (reference sequence). The CDR3 has 16 residues. In DNA form, the CDR3 reads TGCAGTGCTATCGAAATTTTGTTTGGGGCTAACTATGGCTACACCTTC. Amino acid sequence: CSAIEILFGANYGYTF.